This T cell receptor beta chain was sequenced in a study of shared clonotypes between healthy human individuals. Findings of the study overall: Richness estimates generally favored naive over memory subsets. Of the naive CD4 clonotypes, roughly 5% were shared across a handful of donors.

In regard to this clone: Antigen specificity is unknown.

Sequenced by immunoSEQ multiplex PCR; TCRdb stores in-frame clones only, minus some. The profile covers roughly 2,500,000 clones, with more than 85% appearing a single time and about 0.38% taken by the ten largest. A CD45RA+ naive subset and a CD45RA-negative memory subset were split from CD4+ cells. The CDR3 spans 13 residues. Germline-derived CDR1 and CDR2 are SEHNR and FQNEAQ (reference sequence). V gave up 11 bases and J gave up 1 base, with 15 bases separating them. The chain carries TRBV7-9 and TRBJ2-7, with D possibly matching TRBD1 (5 bases). Sample: naive CD4+ T cells from PBMCs. Subset indicated: CD45RA+ positively selected. This TCR came from a man between 18 and 29 years old in good health. Some clones in this sample may be carry-over from other donors' samples. This chain's CDR3 is CASILRDSYEQYF. Here the CDR3 DNA reads TGTGCCTCAATCCTCAGGGATTCCTACGAGCAGTACTTC. Variable domain in full (rest from reference TRBV7-9 and TRBJ2-7): DTGVSQNPRHKITKRGQNVTFRCDPISEHNRLYWYRQTLGQGPEFLTYFQNEAQLEKSRLLSDRFSAERPKGSFSTLEIQRTEQGDSAMYLCASILRDSYEQYFGPGTRLTVT.